This T cell receptor beta chain was sequenced during a study of shared clonotypes between healthy human individuals. Note on this clone: Its antigen is not known.

Donors, without exception, were Caucasian adults residing in Nashville, Tennessee. General study results and limits: Tissues were not sampled, only blood, and their repertoires likely differ. Generation of non-shared clonotypes was less probable than generation of clonotypes shared by all four donors. Sequencing depth was expected to affect clonotype sharing among donors.

Sequencing was performed with immunoSEQ multiplex PCR; in TCRdb, only in-frame clones are kept and a portion is missing. The sample yields approximately 980,000 clones, more than 75% seen once. Sequencing was done on a sample of memory CD4+ T cells sorted from blood. Noted subset: CD45RA-negative fraction. The TCR comes from a man aged 18 to 29 in good health.

The CDR3 bases are TGTGCCAGCAGACGCGGACAGGGCGATGGCTACACCTTC. Protein: CASRRGQGDGYTF. V gene TRBV6-5 combines with J gene TRBJ1-2, with 8 bases that match TRBD1. V lost 6 bases to trimming and J lost 6 bases; unmatched junction nucleotides: 6. From germline, CDR1 is MNHEY and CDR2 SVGAGI. This CDR3 comprises 13 residues.